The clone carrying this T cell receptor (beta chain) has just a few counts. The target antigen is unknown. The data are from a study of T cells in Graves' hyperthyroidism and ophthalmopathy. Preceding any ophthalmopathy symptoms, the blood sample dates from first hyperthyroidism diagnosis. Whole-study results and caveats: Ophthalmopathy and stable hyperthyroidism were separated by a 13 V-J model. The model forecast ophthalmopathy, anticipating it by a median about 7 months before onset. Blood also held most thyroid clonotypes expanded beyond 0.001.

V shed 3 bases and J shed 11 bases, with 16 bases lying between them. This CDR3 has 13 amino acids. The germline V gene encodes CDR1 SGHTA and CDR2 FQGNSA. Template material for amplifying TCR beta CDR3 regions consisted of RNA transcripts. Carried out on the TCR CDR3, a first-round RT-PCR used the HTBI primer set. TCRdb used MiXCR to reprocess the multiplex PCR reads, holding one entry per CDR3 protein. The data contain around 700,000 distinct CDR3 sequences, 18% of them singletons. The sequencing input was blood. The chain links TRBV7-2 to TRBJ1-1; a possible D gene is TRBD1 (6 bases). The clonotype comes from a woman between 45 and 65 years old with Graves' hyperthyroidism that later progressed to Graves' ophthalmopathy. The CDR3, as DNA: TGTGCCAGCAGCTTTCCGGGGGGCGCGGGGGCTTTCTTT. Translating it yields CASSFPGGAGAFF.